Shown below are 24 T cell receptor beta chains from a single sample sequenced in a study of tumor-infiltrating lymphocytes in primary liver carcinoma. Both blood RNA, taken from unsorted whole blood, and germline DNA were extracted. Using a constant-region primer together with ProtoScript II reverse transcriptase, TCR beta cDNA was made from about 500 ng of total RNA. Slightly modified ARM-PCR served as the procedure for the TCR beta libraries. These libraries came from three rounds of nested multiplex PCR. Both of the initial two PCR rounds ran for approximately 10 cycles and employed TRBV1-TRBV30 forward primers alongside a C-beta reverse primer. In TCRdb, the multiplex PCR reads were re-called with MiXCR into one record per CDR3 protein. Of a few hundred thousand distinct CDR3 sequences in the sample, 50% to 75% were seen once. Sequencing was carried out using peripheral blood. These receptors all stem from a woman aged 30 to 39 with primary liver carcinoma and hepatitis B virus infection.

The chain employs TRBV10-3 and TRBJ2-7; TRBD2 matches at 9 bases. Trimming took 3 bases from V and 3 from J; bases not matched to a gene: 9. This CDR3 contains 16 residues. Germline assignment: CDR1 ENHRY and CDR2 SYGVKD. The CDR3, as DNA: TGTGCCATCAGTGACGGGTCTAGCGGGATTAACTACGAGCAGTACTTC. Amino acid sequence: CAISDGSSGINYEQYF.

This clonotype was detected many times. This chain joins TRBV6-5 and TRBJ2-7, with D hard to call. The germline V and J ends were trimmed by 8 bases and 2 bases, with 7 bases remaining between them. CDR1 is MNHEY and CDR2 is SVGAGI in the germline V gene. The CDR3 is 11 residues long. The CDR3 DNA reads as TGTGCCAGCTCAAGCGCCTACGAGCAGTACTTC. This encodes CASSSAYEQYF.

On this clonotype itself: With a much larger clone just one base away, this may be a read error. This sequence joins TRBV4-2 and TRBJ2-7, with D perhaps TRBD2 (6 bases). This CDR3 comprises 17 residues. The germline CDR1 and CDR2 sequences are LGHNA and YNFKEQ. V dropped 4 bases and J dropped 4 bases, with 23 bases sitting between them. The CDR3 loop reads CASSLDQTGLNPYEQYF. The CDR3 DNA reads as TGTGCCAGCAGCCTGGACCAGACGGGACTCAACCCATACGAGCAGTACTTC.

This clonotype was found many times. This chain links TRBV29-1 with TRBJ1-6; TRBD1 agrees at 10 bases. CDR1 and CDR2 (germline): SQVTM, ANQGSEA. V shed 5 bases, J shed 14 bases, and the junction held 12 bases outside the gene matches. The CDR3 totals 14 residues. CDR3 coding DNA: TGCAGCGTTAGCTGGGACAGGGGACCCTCGGCCCTCCACTTT. Its protein product is CSVSWDRGPSALHF.

With regard to this clonotype: A junction end diverges from the germline sequence, so it may reflect a read error. The rearrangement uses TRBV11-2 and TRBJ2-1; D is ambiguous. Germline CDR1 and CDR2: SGHAT and FQNNGV. This CDR3 is built from 14 residues. For the CDR3, the DNA is TGTGCCAGCTGCTTAGAATTCCGGCAGGATGAGCAGCTCTTC. Protein product: CASCLEFRQDEQLF.

Details on this clonotype: At one end the junction does not follow the germline gene, possibly because of a read error. The CDR3 DNA follows: TGTGCCAGCAGTGGGACTAGTCGGTACGACCAGTACTTC. Its protein product is CASSGTSRYDQYF. The chain carries TRBV5-6 and TRBJ2-7; 8 bases agree with TRBD2. CDR1 is SGHDT, CDR2 YYEEEE, per germline. This CDR3 has 13 residues.

This clonotype was seen a handful of times. V is TRBV5-4 and J is TRBJ2-7, with D perhaps matching TRBD1 (5 bases). From germline, CDR1 is SGHNT and CDR2 YYREEE (reference sequence). CDR3 size: 16 residues. V lost 0 bases and J lost 6, with 19 bases in between. This CDR3 is CASSLEGPTWPLEQYF. In nucleotides, the CDR3 is TGTGCCAGCAGCTTGGAGGGGCCCACTTGGCCACTCGAGCAGTACTTC.

A remark on this clonotype: A much larger clone differs from this one at a single base, so this may be a read error. The chain couples TRBV11-2 to TRBJ2-1, with TRBD2 matching 9 bases. V was clipped by 7 bases and J by 6 bases; unmatched bases: 10. CDR1 and CDR2 (germline): SGHAT, FQNNGV. The CDR3 totals 15 residues. The chain's CDR3 is CASNDRTSAVNEQFF. The CDR3, as DNA: TGTGCCAGCAATGACAGGACTAGCGCAGTCAATGAGCAGTTCTTC.

In this sample, this clonotype turned up many times. This chain links TRBV11-2 with TRBJ1-4; D is unclear. Germline CDR1 reads SGHAT; CDR2 reads FQNNGV. V shed 5 bases and J shed 8 bases, with 15 bases lying between them. The CDR3 covers 14 residues. The CDR3 coding sequence is TGTGCCAGCAGCCCGACATGGGCAGACGAAAAACTGTTTTTT. It is translated as CASSPTWADEKLFF.

As regards this clonotype: An end of the junction does not agree with germline; a read error may underlie this. The chain carries TRBV11-2 and TRBJ2-2; D may correspond to TRBD1 or TRBD2 (6 bases each). The CDR3 is 17 amino acids. Germline CDR1 reads SGHAT; CDR2 reads FQNNGV. The CDR3 DNA sequence: TGTACCAGCAGCTGGCGTTCGACGGGGGCGAACACCGGGGAACTGATTTTT. It is translated as CTSSWRSTGANTGELIF.

This rearrangement joins TRBV7-9 to TRBJ1-4; no reliable D call. The ends were cut back, 5 bases at V and 4 bases at J, with 17 bases in the middle. Germline V gene lookup returns CDR1 SEHNR and CDR2 FQNEAQ (reference sequence). This CDR3 region has 16 residues. Here the CDR3 DNA reads TGTGCCAGCAGCGCTCCAGAGGGAAGGGATAATGAAAAACTGTTTTTT. Amino acids: CASSAPEGRDNEKLFF.

Note on this clonotype: A read error may explain this, as a much larger clone is one base away. This chain joins TRBV6-6 and TRBJ1-2, with 7 bases that match TRBD1. There are 15 residues in the CDR3. Germline CDR1 reads MNHNY; CDR2 reads SVGAGI (reference sequence). V was pared by 7 bases and J by 2 bases, with 10 bases of the junction left unmatched. CDR3 sequence: CASISRTGINYGYTF. The CDR3 nucleotides read TGTGCCAGCATCTCAAGGACAGGAATCAACTATGGCTACACCTTC.

This clonotype was seen repeatedly, ten times or more. The chain has TRBV6-6 and TRBJ2-6; D unclear. The CDR3 extends over 15 amino acids. V lost 6 bases and J lost 1, with 10 bases in between. CDR1 MNHNY and CDR2 SVGAGI come from the germline V gene (reference sequence). In DNA form, the CDR3 reads TGTGCCAGCAGCAAAGTTGGGTCTGGGGCCAACGTCCTGACTTTC. It is translated as CASSKVGSGANVLTF.

In the case of this clonotype: A read error may be the cause here, since a much bigger clone is one base away. The gene calls are TRBV4-1 and TRBJ2-6; the D gene is possibly TRBD2 (6 bases). The CDR3 is 20 residues long. From germline, CDR1 is MGHRA and CDR2 YSYEKL. V lost 2 bases, J lost 0 bases, and 20 bases lay in between. Here the CDR3 reads CASSQHLSRRALSGANVLTF. CDR3 DNA: TGCGCCAGCAGCCAACACCTTAGCAGGAGGGCCCTCTCTGGGGCCAACGTCCTGACTTTC.

This clonotype was counted once. The chain joins TRBV7-8 to TRBJ2-7; 10 bases fit TRBD1. The CDR3 loop spans 16 amino acids. Per germline, CDR1 SGHVS and CDR2 FQNEAQ. The V segment lost 7 bases and the J segment 1 base; nucleotides outside the gene matches: 10. The CDR3 DNA reads TGTGCCAGCAACTCGGGACAGGGGACTTTGTCCTACGAGCAGTACTTC. Translated, it gives CASNSGQGTLSYEQYF.

Here the CDR3 reads CASSPTGFREETQYF. The DNA for the CDR3 is TGTGCCAGCAGCCCGACGGGATTCAGGGAGGAGACCCAGTACTTC. The genes are TRBV7-9 and TRBJ2-5; D possibly uses TRBD1 or TRBD2 (5 bases each). The V end lost 5 bases, the J end lost 5 bases, and 18 bases lay between the germline ends. CDR1 and CDR2 (germline): SEHNR, FQNEAQ (reference sequence). The CDR3 covers 15 residues.

This clonotype came up a few times. The chain uses TRBV4-2 and TRBJ2-1, with D perhaps TRBD1 (6 bases). Trimming took off 5 bases at V and 0 bases at J, with 11 bases between the two ends. CDR1 and CDR2 from the germline V gene are LGHNA and YNFKEQ. This CDR3 contains 15 residues. CDR3 DNA sequence: TGTGCCAGCAGCGACAGGTACAGCTCCTACAATGAGCAGTTCTTC. It encodes CASSDRYSSYNEQFF.

To note about this clonotype: With a much larger clone just one base away, this may be a read error. The gene calls are TRBV5-6 and TRBJ1-1; 7 positions agree with TRBD1. The CDR3 runs 14 residues. Germline V gene sequence: CDR1 SGHDT, CDR2 YYEEEE. V lost 5 bases and J lost 0; bases outside the gene matches: 4. CDR3 loop: CASRETGLNTEAFF. As DNA, the CDR3 is TGTGCCAGCAGGGAGACAGGGTTGAACACTGAAGCTTTCTTT.

A word on this clonotype: One junction end does not reproduce the germline sequence, and a read error may be involved. V is TRBV11-2 and J is TRBJ1-3; D gene uncertain. Germline lookup yields CDR1 SGHAT and CDR2 FQNNGV. This CDR3 region has 17 residues. CDR3 region: CATSLGDVAGTGNTIYF. The CDR3 coding sequence is TGTGCCACCAGCTTAGGAGACGTCGCCGGGACTGGAAACACCATATATTTT.

This clonotype was observed a handful of times. V is TRBV5-4 and J is TRBJ2-2, with a weak D call TRBD1 (5 bases). This CDR3 is 16 amino acids long. V lost 4 bases and J lost 0, with 13 bases in between. Looked up from germline, CDR1 is SGHNT and CDR2 is YYREEE (reference sequence). The CDR3 DNA is TGTGCCAGCAGCCCGACAGAACTTGCGAACACCGGGGAGCTGTTTTTT. Translation gives CASSPTELANTGELFF.

Regarding this clonotype: A read error may produce the germline difference seen at one junction end. This chain links TRBV11-2 with TRBJ2-3; D possibly corresponds to TRBD2 (6 bases). CDR3 size: 16 residues. From germline, CDR1 is SGHAT and CDR2 FQNNGV. CDR3 sequence reads: CAGCARGALSTDTQYF. CDR3 in DNA: TGTGCCGGCTGCGCACGCGGGGCTCTTAGCACAGATACACAGTATTTT.

This clonotype was recorded many times. The V and J genes are TRBV28 and TRBJ2-2; D is ambiguous. Trimming pared 3 bases from V and 4 bases from J, leaving 3 bases between. The CDR3 runs 12 residues. Per the germline V gene, CDR1 is MDHEN and CDR2 is SYDVKM. The chain's CDR3 is CASSFLTGELFF. The CDR3 DNA follows: TGTGCCAGCAGTTTCCTCACCGGGGAGCTGTTTTTT.

In its sample, this clonotype was seen a few times. CDR3 in amino acids: CASSNSPNTEAFF. The DNA for the CDR3 is TGTGCCAGCAGCAACAGCCCGAACACTGAAGCTTTCTTT. The V gene is TRBV5-4, the J gene TRBJ1-1; D is undetermined. The CDR3 consists of 13 residues. Germline CDR1 and CDR2: SGHNT and YYREEE (reference sequence). V dropped 4 bases and J dropped 1 base, with 8 bases sitting between them.

This clonotype was seen at least ten times. The chain recombines TRBV11-3 with TRBJ2-2, with TRBD1 identical over 10 bases. The CDR3 contains 16 residues. Germline V CDR1 and CDR2: SGHNT, YENEEA. The V segment lost 5 bases and the J segment 4 bases; nucleotides outside the gene matches: 7. The CDR3, as DNA: TGTGCCAGCAGCCAAGGGGGGACAGGGGCCACCGGGGAGCTGTTTTTT. Its protein is CASSQGGTGATGELFF.